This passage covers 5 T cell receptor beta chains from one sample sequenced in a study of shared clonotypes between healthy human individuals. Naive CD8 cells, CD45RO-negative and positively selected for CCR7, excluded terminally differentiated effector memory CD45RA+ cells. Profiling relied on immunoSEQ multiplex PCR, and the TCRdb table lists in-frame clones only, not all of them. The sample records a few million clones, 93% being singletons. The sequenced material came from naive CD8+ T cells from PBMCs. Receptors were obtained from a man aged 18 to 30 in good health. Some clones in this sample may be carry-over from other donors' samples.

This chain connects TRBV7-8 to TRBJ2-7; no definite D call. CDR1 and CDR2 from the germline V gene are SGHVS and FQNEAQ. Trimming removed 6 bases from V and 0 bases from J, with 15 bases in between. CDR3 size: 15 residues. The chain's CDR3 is CASSPRRSASYEQYF. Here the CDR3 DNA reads TGTGCCAGCAGTCCCCGCCGAAGTGCCTCCTACGAGCAGTACTTC.

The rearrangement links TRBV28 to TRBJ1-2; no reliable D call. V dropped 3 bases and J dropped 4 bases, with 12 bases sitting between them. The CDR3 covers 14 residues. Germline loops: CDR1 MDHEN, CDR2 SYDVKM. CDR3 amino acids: CASSFLPEGYGYTF. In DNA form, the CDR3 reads TGTGCCAGCAGTTTCTTGCCAGAAGGCTATGGCTACACCTTC.

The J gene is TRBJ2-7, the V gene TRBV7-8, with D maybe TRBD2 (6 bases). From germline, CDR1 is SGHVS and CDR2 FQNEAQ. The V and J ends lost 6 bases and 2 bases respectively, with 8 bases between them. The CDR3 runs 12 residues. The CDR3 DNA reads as TGTGCCAGCAGGGACTATACCTACGAGCAGTACTTC. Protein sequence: CASRDYTYEQYF. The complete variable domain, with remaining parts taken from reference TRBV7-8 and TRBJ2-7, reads GAGVSQSPRYKVAKRGQDVALRCDPISGHVSLFWYQQALGQGPEFLTYFQNEAQLDKSGLPSDRFFAERPEGSVSTLKIQRTQQEDSAVYLCASRDYTYEQYFGPGTRLTVT.

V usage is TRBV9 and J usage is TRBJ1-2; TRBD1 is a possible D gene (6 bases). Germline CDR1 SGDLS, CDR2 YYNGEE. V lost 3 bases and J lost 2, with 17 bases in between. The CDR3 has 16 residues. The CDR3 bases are TGTGCCAGCAGCGCAAGCCCCCAGGGGCCGAACTATGGCTACACCTTC. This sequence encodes CASSASPQGPNYGYTF.

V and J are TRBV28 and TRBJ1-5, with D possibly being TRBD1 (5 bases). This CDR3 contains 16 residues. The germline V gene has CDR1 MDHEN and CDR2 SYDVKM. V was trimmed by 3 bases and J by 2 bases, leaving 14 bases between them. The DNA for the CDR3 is TGTGCCAGCAGTTTCACGGGTTGGGGGGGCAATCAGCCCCAGCATTTT. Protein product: CASSFTGWGGNQPQHF.